This T cell receptor beta chain was found in a study of monozygotic twins with inflammatory bowel disease. The length of the CDR3 is 13 residues. Investigators made cDNA in eight separate reactions per sample. UMIs that had a 6-nucleotide sample barcode were put in using template switching. cDNA encoding TCRalpha and TCRbeta underwent two nested PCRs of approximately 17 and 9 cycles, each of which was followed by bead purification. TCRdb re-called the 5' RACE reads; one entry per CDR3 protein, DNA not given. The ten most abundant clones cover 2.4% of a sample with over 110,000 distinct CDR3 sequences.

The sample was blood. The chain employs TRBV12-3 or TRBV12-4 and TRBJ2-7; the D call from TCRdb, TRBD1, cannot be confirmed without DNA. The sequence was collected from a human donor with ulcerative colitis or Crohn's disease, or a healthy co-twin of an affected twin (not recorded which). CDR3 sequence reads: CASRGVSTYEQYF.